Below are 21 T cell receptor beta chains sequenced from a single sample in a study of molecular identifiers for immune sequencing clone quantification. A single record per CDR3 protein comes from TCRdb applying MiXCR to the PCR reads. The sample records about 630,000 distinct CDR3 sequences, 25% being singletons. Sequences were obtained from naive CD8+ T cells from blood, with Jurkat cell RNA spiked in. Noted subset: FACS-sorted CD8+CD4-CCR7+CD45RA+ naive T cells. Receptors were obtained from a human donor in good health. Some libraries in this study had Jurkat cell RNA spiked in.

This clonotype appeared a few times. The V call is TRBV27, the J call TRBJ2-2; TRBD2 matches 14 bases. Losses at the gene ends were 5 bases for V and 5 bases for J; bases not matched to a gene: 7. The V gene's germline CDR1 is MNHEY and CDR2 SMNVEV (reference sequence). CDR3 length: 17 residues. The CDR3 loop is CASSPLTSGGATGELFF. DNA for the CDR3: TGTGCCAGCAGTCCCCTGACTAGCGGGGGGGCAACCGGGGAGCTGTTTTTT.

This clonotype was observed at least ten times. This chain uses TRBV20-1 with TRBJ2-5; 7 bases are a match to TRBD1. This CDR3 contains 15 residues. Germline CDR1 and CDR2: DFQATT and SNEGSKA (reference sequence). The trim removed 4 bases at V and 2 bases at J, leaving 10 bases unmatched. CDR3 loop: CSATRYDRDQETQYF. DNA for the CDR3: TGCAGTGCTACTCGATATGACAGGGATCAAGAGACCCAGTACTTC.

This clonotype turned up a few times. The chain uses TRBV5-4 and TRBJ2-5; 9 bases line up with TRBD2. Germline CDR1 SGHNT, CDR2 YYREEE (reference sequence). V gave up 5 bases and J gave up 0 bases; unmatched junction bases: 8. The CDR3 has 16 amino acids. CDR3 nucleotide sequence: TGTGCCAGCAGTAATCCGGGACTAGCAGACCAAGAGACCCAGTACTTC. This codes for CASSNPGLADQETQYF.

A remark on this clonotype: At one end, the junction sequence differs from germline, possibly due to a read error. The rearrangement uses TRBV19 and TRBJ2-2, with 9 bases fitting TRBD1. CDR3 length equals 17 residues. Germline V gene lookup returns CDR1 LNHDA and CDR2 SQIVND (reference sequence). The CDR3 region is CARSIDLVQGASGELFF. CDR3 coding DNA: TGTGCCAGAAGTATAGATTTGGTACAGGGGGCCAGCGGGGAGCTGTTTTTT.

This clonotype was seen at least ten times. The chain is built from TRBV29-1 and TRBJ2-3; maybe TRBD1 (6 bases). The germline V and J ends were trimmed by 7 bases and 5 bases, with 16 bases remaining between them. The CDR3 totals 13 residues. Germline assignment: CDR1 SQVTM and CDR2 ANQGSEA. The DNA for the CDR3 is TGCAGCGCTCCCTCCAGGGGTATAGATACGCAGTATTTT. Its protein product is CSAPSRGIDTQYF.

This clonotype was counted only a few times. With a much larger clone just one base away, this may be a read error. The V and J genes are TRBV5-4 and TRBJ2-3, with D maybe TRBD1 (5 bases). The CDR3 extends over 15 amino acids. Trimming pared 7 bases from V and 3 bases from J, leaving 18 bases between. Germline values: CDR1 SGHNT, CDR2 YYREEE (reference sequence). Here the CDR3 reads CASGEGAGQTDTQYF. The CDR3 nucleotides are TGTGCCAGCGGGGAAGGGGCAGGTCAAACAGATACGCAGTATTTT. Filled out from reference TRBV5-4 and TRBJ2-3, the complete variable domain reads ETGVTQSPTHLIKTRGQQVTLRCSSQSGHNTVSWYQQALGQGPQFIFQYYREEENGRGNFPPRFSGLQFPNYSSELNVNALELDDSALYLCASGEGAGQTDTQYFGPGTRLTVL.

In its sample, this clonotype was seen a few times. This rearrangement joins TRBV7-9 to TRBJ2-3; TRBD2 matches at 7 bases. CDR1 SEHNR and CDR2 FQNEAQ come from the germline V gene (reference sequence). The CDR3 sequence is 17 residues long. Trimming cost V 0 bases and J 0 bases; bases outside gene matches: 6. The CDR3 nucleotides are TGTGCCAGCAGCTTAGCGGGAGGGCCTTGGAGCACAGATACGCAGTATTTT. Translating it yields CASSLAGGPWSTDTQYF.

This clonotype was seen a handful of times. V gene TRBV27 combines with J gene TRBJ2-2; D may be TRBD1 (6 bases). The V gene's germline CDR1 is MNHEY and CDR2 SMNVEV (reference sequence). V was clipped by 2 bases and J by 9 bases, with 7 bases between them. This CDR3 comprises 12 residues. The CDR3 region is CASSLGGWELFF. The CDR3 coding sequence is TGTGCCAGCAGTTTAGGGGGCTGGGAGCTGTTTTTT.

This clonotype was recorded at least ten times. The chain is built from TRBV4-1 and TRBJ2-7; D is undetermined. Trimming stripped 1 base from V and 3 bases from J, with 10 bases between. The CDR3 contains 14 residues. In germline, CDR1 is MGHRA, CDR2 YSYEKL. In nucleotides, the CDR3 is TGCGCCAGCAGCCAAGTGGGCCCTAACTACGAGCAGTACTTC. Translation gives CASSQVGPNYEQYF.

V usage is TRBV7-3 and J usage is TRBJ2-4; no clear D. The CDR3 runs to 13 residues. CDR1 and CDR2 from the germline V gene are SGHTA and FQGTGA. The V and J ends lost 2 bases and 5 bases respectively, with 7 bases between them. The CDR3 sequence: CASSLLPENIQYF. The DNA for the CDR3 is TGTGCCAGCAGCTTATTGCCAGAAAACATTCAGTACTTC.

About this clonotype: A read error may explain this, as a much larger clone is one base away. No conserved phenylalanine or tryptophan is present at the end of the CDR3, so a read error is the likely explanation. The V and J genes are TRBV6-5 and TRBJ2-3, with unresolved D. Germline V gene sequence: CDR1 MNHEY, CDR2 SVGAGI. CDR3 length equals 10 residues. Trimming pared 2 bases from V and 10 bases from J, leaving 4 bases between. CDR3 bases: TGTGCCAGCAGTTACAAACCGCAGTATTAT. This sequence encodes CASSYKPQYY.

Worth noting for this clonotype: This may come from a read error, since a much larger clone is one base off. The chain recombines TRBV4-3 with TRBJ2-7, with 7 nucleotides matching TRBD1. Germline V CDR1 and CDR2: LGHNA, YSLEER. This CDR3 is built from 15 residues. The DNA of the CDR3 is TGCGCCAGCAGCCAAGAAAGGGGGCTTGCCTACAAGCAGTACTTC. This encodes CASSQERGLAYKQYF.

This clonotype was seen only a few times. The rearrangement links TRBV27 to TRBJ2-5; 9 positions agree with TRBD2. The ends lost 4 bases at V and 1 base at J; junction bases unmatched: 7. CDR3 length: 16 residues. The germline CDR1 and CDR2 sequences are MNHEY and SMNVEV (reference sequence). The CDR3 sequence: CASSSWASGAQETQYF. The DNA for the CDR3 is TGTGCCAGCAGTTCCTGGGCTAGCGGGGCCCAAGAGACCCAGTACTTC.

This clonotype has only a few counts. The chain joins TRBV7-9 to TRBJ2-3; tentatively, D is TRBD2 (6 bases). V lost 4 bases, J lost 6 bases, and 11 bases lay in between. The germline V gene has CDR1 SEHNR and CDR2 FQNEAQ (reference sequence). There are 13 residues in the CDR3. CDR3 in amino acids: CASSSGLSDTQYF. The CDR3 nucleotides are TGTGCCAGCAGCTCCGGACTATCTGATACGCAGTATTTT.

This clonotype was counted ten times or more. J is TRBJ1-1 and V is TRBV12-3 or TRBV12-4; unclear D gene. The CDR3 runs to 14 residues. V was shortened by 1 base and J by 7 bases, with 13 bases between the two germline ends. CDR3: CASSLDMGPDEAFF. The DNA for the CDR3 is TGTGCCAGCAGTTTAGACATGGGTCCGGATGAAGCTTTCTTT.

Concerning this clonotype itself: A much more abundant neighbour one base away suggests this may be a read error. The chain uses TRBV15 and TRBJ2-3; tentative D call: TRBD2 (6 bases). This CDR3 spans 13 amino acids. V was clipped by 11 bases and J by 1 base, with 13 bases between them. Germline V gene sequence: CDR1 LNHNV, CDR2 YYDKDF (reference sequence). The CDR3 region is CAPGEVGTDTQYF. CDR3 DNA: TGTGCCCCCGGGGAGGTGGGCACAGATACGCAGTATTTT.

As regards this clonotype: This may be a read error: a much more frequent sequence differs by one nucleotide. The chain joins TRBV28 to TRBJ1-5, with D possibly being TRBD1 (6 bases). CDR3 length: 17 residues. The germline V gene encodes CDR1 MDHEN and CDR2 SYDVKM. The DNA for the CDR3 is TGTGCCAGCAGTTTTTTCGAGGGGGAGTTTAGCAATCAGTCCCAGCATTTT. Amino acid sequence: CASSFFEGEFSNQSQHF.

This clonotype has only a few counts. The genes are TRBV6-5 and TRBJ2-3, with 8 bases identical to TRBD1. This CDR3 has 19 residues. Trimming cost V 7 bases and J 2 bases; bases outside gene matches: 20. Germline V gene lookup returns CDR1 MNHEY and CDR2 SVGAGI. CDR3 sequence reads: CASTPGGIGWQGLTDTQYF. In nucleotides, the CDR3 is TGTGCCAGCACCCCAGGGGGCATAGGATGGCAGGGGCTCACAGATACGCAGTATTTT.

This clonotype showed up many times. The rearrangement links TRBV12-3 or TRBV12-4 to TRBJ2-4, with D uncertain. V was pared by 5 bases and J by 7 bases, with 9 bases between. The CDR3 is 12 residues long. The CDR3 reads CASSPLSNIQYF. CDR3 in DNA: TGTGCCAGCAGTCCCTTGTCGAACATTCAGTACTTC.

This clonotype has more than one count but fewer than ten. In DNA, the CDR3 is TGTGCCACCGGACCCGGGACAGGCGATTACAATGAGCAGTTCTTC. Translating gives CATGPGTGDYNEQFF. The chain employs TRBV24-1 and TRBJ2-1; 8 bases agree with TRBD1. This CDR3 comprises 15 residues. From germline, CDR1 is KGHDR and CDR2 SFDVKD. Unmatched junction bases numbered 10, after V lost 9 bases and J lost 4 bases.

This clonotype showed up just once. V and J are TRBV4-1 and TRBJ2-3, with D possibly being TRBD2 (5 bases). The CDR3 is 13 residues long. Germline-derived CDR1 and CDR2 are MGHRA and YSYEKL. Trimming left V 10 bases short and J 4 bases short, with 15 bases between. The CDR3 here is CATARVASDTQYF. DNA of the CDR3: TGCGCCACCGCTCGGGTAGCGTCAGATACGCAGTATTTT.